This entry lists 27 T cell receptor beta chains sequenced from one sample in a study of memory B cells and T cells in multiple sclerosis. After stimulus-free culture, autoproliferating CFSE-dim and non-proliferating CFSE-high T cells were sequenced separately. Replicate wells were pooled after six to eight days of stimulus-free culture of some 50 million CFSE-labeled PBMCs. Sequencing used immunoSEQ multiplex PCR; TCRdb keeps in-frame clones, though not all of them. The sample yields some 48,000 clones, over 75% seen once. Their cognate antigens are unknown. Source material: PBMCs from blood kept in culture. These receptor sequences come from a human donor with multiple sclerosis.

CDR3 sequence reads: CASSLDGRVGQETQYF. CDR3 sequence (DNA): TGTGCCAGCAGCTTAGACGGCAGGGTAGGGCAGGAGACCCAGTACTTC. The genes are TRBV7-2 and TRBJ2-5; D may be TRBD1 (5 bases). V dropped 1 base and J dropped 5 bases, with 17 bases sitting between them. The length of the CDR3 is 16 residues. Germline V gene sequence: CDR1 SGHTA, CDR2 FQGNSA. The variable domain in full, with the rest retrieved from reference TRBV7-2 and TRBJ2-5, is GAGVSQSPSNKVTEKGKDVELRCDPISGHTALYWYRQSLGQGLEFLIYFQGNSAPDKSGLPSDRFSAERTGGSVSTLTIQRTQQEDSAVYLCASSLDGRVGQETQYFGPGTRLLVL.

This chain connects TRBV6-1 to TRBJ1-6; D gene uncertain. This CDR3 has 12 residues. V lost 6 bases and J 6 bases, leaving 6 bases between the germline ends. Germline loops: CDR1 MNHNS, CDR2 SASEGT. The CDR3 coding sequence is TGTGCCAGCAGGACGGTTAATTCACCCCTCCACTTT. It yields the protein CASRTVNSPLHF.

The rearrangement links TRBV21-1 to TRBJ2-5; the table's D call TRBD2 went unverified against the DNA. TRBV21-1 corresponds to a pseudogene. The CDR3 has 16 amino acids. The CDR3 region is CASSAGVGVLASEQYF. The CDR3 DNA reads TGTGCCAGCAGCGCGGGGGTGGGCGTTCTAGCTAGTGAGCAGTACTTC.

This CDR3 is CASSTRGITNEKLFF. DNA for the CDR3: TGTGCCAGCAGCACCCGAGGGATAACTAATGAAAAACTGTTTTTT. The chain joins TRBV9 to TRBJ1-4; no clear D. Germline CDR1 and CDR2: SGDLS and YYNGEE. This CDR3 has 15 residues. V was pared by 4 bases and J by 1 base, with 11 bases between.

The V call is TRBV9, the J call TRBJ2-7; 8 bases are shared with TRBD2. From germline, CDR1 is SGDLS and CDR2 YYNGEE. Trimming at V came to 4 bases and at J to 3 bases, leaving 6 bases not matched to a gene. There are 14 residues in the CDR3. The CDR3 DNA reads as TGTGCCAGCAGCCCGCAGGGACTAGACTACGAGCAGTACTTC. Amino acid sequence: CASSPQGLDYEQYF.

The rearrangement joins TRBV4-3 to TRBJ1-2; a weak D match, TRBD1 (6 bases). This CDR3 has 14 amino acids. V lost 1 base and J lost 1, with 7 bases in between. The V gene's germline CDR1 is LGHNA and CDR2 YSLEER. This chain's CDR3 is CASSQVQGNYGYTF. CDR3 in DNA: TGCGCCAGCAGCCAAGTACAGGGTAACTATGGCTACACCTTC.

This chain uses TRBV7-9 with TRBJ2-7; 10 bases match TRBD1. V lost 1 base to trimming and J lost 5 bases; unmatched junction nucleotides: 5. The germline V gene encodes CDR1 SEHNR and CDR2 FQNEAQ (reference sequence). The CDR3 extends over 15 amino acids. The CDR3 is CASSLDGTGAHEQYF. The CDR3 coding sequence is TGTGCCAGCAGCTTAGATGGGACAGGGGCCCACGAGCAGTACTTC.

This chain joins TRBV20-1 and TRBJ2-5; TRBD1 matches 7 bases. The germline gives CDR1 DFQATT, CDR2 SNEGSKA (reference sequence). V was pared by 6 bases and J by 3 bases, with 1 base of the junction left unmatched. The length of the CDR3 is 11 residues. The CDR3 DNA is TGCAGTGCGGGGACAGAAGAGACCCAGTACTTC. It is translated as CSAGTEETQYF.

This clone was observed a few times. V is TRBV27 and J is TRBJ2-7; a possible D gene is TRBD2 (5 bases). Trimming took 6 bases from V and 6 from J, leaving 18 bases between them. Germline CDR1 reads MNHEY; CDR2 reads SMNVEV (reference sequence). This CDR3 spans 14 amino acids. DNA for the CDR3: TGTGCCAGCAGAACGGACTTTAGTATAGGCGAGCAGTACTTC. It translates to CASRTDFSIGEQYF.

The J gene is TRBJ1-5, the V gene TRBV5-6; D is undetermined. This CDR3 spans 15 amino acids. In germline, CDR1 is SGHDT, CDR2 YYEEEE. The V end was cut by 1 base, the J end by 7 bases, with 15 bases between. DNA for the CDR3: TGTGCCAGCAGCTTGAGCGGGTTTGCGATACAGCCCCAGCATTTT. Amino acid sequence: CASSLSGFAIQPQHF. The full variable domain, rest sourced from reference TRBV5-6 and TRBJ1-5, is DAGVTQSPTHLIKTRGQQVTLRCSPKSGHDTVSWYQQALGQGPQFIFQYYEEEERQRGNFPDRFSGHQFPNYSSELNVNALLLGDSALYLCASSLSGFAIQPQHFGDGTRLSIL.

This chain uses TRBV11-2 with TRBJ1-2; unclear D gene. The CDR3 is 13 amino acids. CDR1 is SGHAT and CDR2 is FQNNGV in the germline V gene. With 8 bases removed from V and 3 bases from J, the gap between germline ends came to 13 bases. CDR3 protein: CASGGHSYYGYTF. The CDR3, as DNA: TGTGCCAGCGGAGGGCACTCCTACTATGGCTACACCTTC.

The genes are TRBV7-2 and TRBJ1-6; no reliable D call. Germline V gene sequence: CDR1 SGHTA, CDR2 FQGNSA. V lost 2 bases and J lost 7, with 3 bases in between. The CDR3 loop spans 12 amino acids. CDR3 in DNA: TGTGCCAGCAGCTTACAGAATTCACCCCTCCACTTT. It encodes CASSLQNSPLHF.

J is TRBJ2-7 and V is TRBV6-1, with 11 bases matching TRBD1. The germline gives CDR1 MNHNS, CDR2 SASEGT. The CDR3 extends over 17 amino acids. The V segment lost 4 bases and the J segment 2 bases; nucleotides outside the gene matches: 10. Here the CDR3 DNA reads TGTGCCAGCAGTGCGTATAGTCTGGGACAGGGGGCCTACGAGCAGTACTTC. Residues: CASSAYSLGQGAYEQYF.

This clone was recorded only once. The chain uses TRBV29-1 and TRBJ2-3; the D gene is possibly TRBD1 (6 bases). Deletions cut 8 bases from V and 4 bases from J, with 22 bases between. The CDR3 contains 15 residues. Germline assignment: CDR1 SQVTM and CDR2 ANQGSEA. The CDR3 nucleotides are TGCAGCATTTTGGGGGCCTACCGTTTGTCAGATACGCAGTATTTT. Protein sequence: CSILGAYRLSDTQYF.

CDR3 protein: CASSEAVANYGYTF. The CDR3 DNA reads as TGTGCCAGCAGTGAAGCAGTAGCTAACTATGGCTACACCTTC. This chain connects TRBV6-1 to TRBJ1-2; D is unresolved. Germline V gene sequence: CDR1 MNHNS, CDR2 SASEGT. This CDR3 is 14 amino acids long. Between the trimmed V and J ends, which lost 0 bases and 0 bases, there was a span of 5 bases.

This chain joins TRBV5-6 and TRBJ1-6, with TRBD1 matching over 7 bases. This CDR3 contains 16 residues. V dropped 3 bases and J dropped 5; count of bases not matched to a gene: 8. CDR1 SGHDT and CDR2 YYEEEE come from the germline V gene. CDR3 coding DNA: TGTGCCAGCAGCTCCAGGGGGTTTCAAAATAATTCACCCCTCCACTTT. It codes for CASSSRGFQNNSPLHF.

V gene TRBV4-1 combines with J gene TRBJ2-3, with D perhaps given as TRBD1 or TRBD2 (5 bases each). There are 14 residues in the CDR3. Germline values: CDR1 MGHRA, CDR2 YSYEKL. Trimming removed 3 bases at V and 1 base at J, with 8 bases between. In DNA form, the CDR3 reads TGCGCCAGCAGCCACACGGGGCGCACAGATACGCAGTATTTT. Encoded protein: CASSHTGRTDTQYF.

The sample holds one count of this clone. This chain uses TRBV30 with TRBJ1-1; D remains unclear. Germline assignment: CDR1 GTSNPN and CDR2 SVGIG (reference sequence). This CDR3 spans 12 amino acids. V was pared by 0 bases and J by 3 bases, with 5 bases between. The CDR3 loop is CAWSVRDTEAFF. CDR3 DNA sequence: TGTGCCTGGAGTGTCAGAGACACTGAAGCTTTCTTT. The whole variable domain, remainder taken from reference TRBV30 and TRBJ1-1, is SQTIHQWPATLVQPVGSPLSLECTVEGTSNPNLYWYRQAAGRGLQLLFYSVGIGQISSEVPQNLSASRPQDRQFILSSKKLLLSDSGFYLCAWSVRDTEAFFGQGTRLTVV.

This clone has just one count. The chain has TRBV11-2 and TRBJ1-1, with D perhaps matching TRBD1 (5 bases). V dropped 5 bases and J dropped 7 bases, with 11 bases sitting between them. Germline V gene sequence: CDR1 SGHAT, CDR2 FQNNGV. The CDR3 consists of 12 residues. CDR3 protein: CASSAGGIEAFF. The CDR3 DNA follows: TGTGCCAGCAGCGCGGGGGGGATTGAAGCTTTCTTT.

The genes are TRBV25-1 and TRBJ2-2; 8 positions match TRBD1. Germline V gene lookup returns CDR1 MGHDK and CDR2 SYGVNS. With V trimmed by 4 bases and J by 0 bases, 1 base remained unmatched. The CDR3 contains 15 residues. CDR3: CASSAGQANTGELFF. In DNA, the CDR3 is TGTGCCAGCAGTGCGGGACAGGCGAACACCGGGGAGCTGTTTTTT.

Here the CDR3 reads CASSIGGQGGSPLHF. Here the CDR3 DNA reads TGTGCCAGTAGTATAGGGGGGCAGGGTGGATCACCCCTCCACTTT. The chain is built from TRBV19 and TRBJ1-6, with a weak D call TRBD1 (6 bases). With 1 base removed from V and 10 bases from J, the gap between germline ends came to 14 bases. Germline V gives CDR1 LNHDA, CDR2 SQIVND (reference sequence). There are 15 residues in the CDR3.

The genes are TRBV6-5 and TRBJ1-5; D not resolved. The CDR3 runs 13 residues. Germline CDR1 MNHEY, CDR2 SVGAGI. V was pared by 11 bases and J by 0 bases, with 11 bases between. The CDR3 region has the DNA TGTGCCGTAGAGGGATATAGCAATCAGCCCCAGCATTTT. The encoded protein is CAVEGYSNQPQHF.

The chain is built from TRBV9 and TRBJ2-2, with D possibly TRBD2 on 5 matching bases. Looked up from germline, CDR1 is SGDLS and CDR2 is YYNGEE. CDR3 size: 16 residues. V was cut by 0 bases and J by 4 bases, with 13 bases left in between. CDR3 sequence (DNA): TGTGCCAGCAGCGTAGAGAGCGGTTCCGGCACCGGGGAGCTGTTTTTT. Its translation: CASSVESGSGTGELFF.

The chain has TRBV30 and TRBJ2-1; D is perhaps TRBD1 or TRBD2 (5 bases each). The length of the CDR3 is 15 residues. The germline V gene encodes CDR1 GTSNPN and CDR2 SVGIG (reference sequence). The V and J ends lost 0 bases and 0 bases respectively, with 9 bases between them. CDR3 residues: CAWSVGGGSYNEQFF. The CDR3 DNA reads as TGTGCCTGGAGTGTTGGTGGGGGCTCCTACAATGAGCAGTTCTTC.

The chain links TRBV29-1 to TRBJ1-1; 7 bases line up with TRBD1. The CDR3 spans 13 residues. The J segment lost 2 bases and the V segment lost 7 bases, leaving 7 bases of the junction unmatched. Germline CDR1 reads SQVTM; CDR2 reads ANQGSEA. CDR3 residues: CSGGGQTNTEAFF. In nucleotides, the CDR3 is TGCAGCGGGGGGGGACAGACAAACACTGAAGCTTTCTTT.

V and J are TRBV7-8 and TRBJ2-7, with 8 nucleotides matching TRBD2. Germline V lookup: CDR1 SGHVS, CDR2 FQNEAQ. The CDR3 is made up of 16 amino acids. V was clipped by 0 bases and J by 2 bases; unmatched bases: 6. In DNA, the CDR3 is TGTGCCAGCAGCTTAGCCGGGGGGGCTTGGGCCTACGAGCAGTACTTC. Protein: CASSLAGGAWAYEQYF.

This rearrangement joins TRBV7-2 to TRBJ2-5; 9 bases are shared with TRBD2. Trimming cost V 2 bases and J 4 bases; bases outside gene matches: 5. The CDR3 loop spans 15 amino acids. The germline CDR1 and CDR2 sequences are SGHTA and FQGNSA. CDR3 in DNA: TGTGCCAGCAGCTTACAGCGGGGGGAGGGAGAGACCCAGTACTTC. This gives the protein CASSLQRGEGETQYF.